These 4 T cell receptor beta chains originate from one sample sequenced in a study of blood T cell repertoires in COVID-19. Repertoires were generated with immunoSEQ multiplex PCR, while TCRdb's copy carries only in-frame clones and drops some. Of 180,000 or so clones listed, around four fifths are singletons. The sequenced material came from PBMCs or T cells enriched from blood (not recorded which). Receptor source: a woman aged 45-60 years in a cohort exposed to, infected with or recovered from COVID-19 (not recorded which).

This clone was detected only once. The chain uses TRBV25-1 and TRBJ1-3; a weak D match, TRBD1 (5 bases). CDR1 MGHDK and CDR2 SYGVNS come from the germline V gene. V was pared by 11 bases and J by 3 bases, with 20 bases between. CDR3 length: 15 residues. In DNA, the CDR3 is TGTGCCTCAGGAGGGTCAGGGACCCTTGGAAACACCATATATTTT. It encodes CASGGSGTLGNTIYF.

The chain recombines TRBV6-5 with TRBJ1-6; D ambiguous. V dropped 8 bases and J dropped 7 bases, with 12 bases sitting between them. This CDR3 is built from 13 residues. Germline V CDR1 and CDR2: MNHEY, SVGAGI. CDR3 coding DNA: TGTGCCAGCCTTAGCGGGAGGAATTCACCCCTCCACTTT. This translates into CASLSGRNSPLHF.

This chain connects TRBV11-2 to TRBJ1-6, with 7 bases identical to TRBD1. CDR1 and CDR2 (germline): SGHAT, FQNNGV. This CDR3 comprises 16 residues. V trimming: 5 bases; J trimming: 9 bases; junction bases outside the gene matches: 13. The CDR3 region is CASSLGTDGPLSPLHF. In DNA form, the CDR3 reads TGTGCCAGCAGCCTCGGGACAGATGGGCCCCTTTCACCCCTCCACTTT.

The genes are TRBV7-9 and TRBJ1-1; no firm D call. Germline CDR1 and CDR2: SEHNR and FQNEAQ (reference sequence). CDR3 length: 11 amino acids. V lost 6 bases, J lost 4 bases, and 6 bases lay in between. This CDR3 is CASSVSTEAFF. In DNA form, the CDR3 reads TGTGCCAGCAGTGTGAGCACTGAAGCTTTCTTT.